The entry below gives a single TCR beta chain sequence along with its context. Its antigen remains unidentified. It has no much larger one-base neighbor in the sample; base qualities were not kept. The germline V gene yields SGHAT for CDR1 and FQNNGV for CDR2. V was cut back by 2 bases and J by 5 bases, leaving a gap of 6 bases between them. The CDR3 numbers 12 residues from cysteine through phenylalanine. Just CDR3 DNA is preserved here, 36 bases in frame from base 1. These data come from a study of CD8 T cells in Susac syndrome (dated by TCRdb to about 2019). A note on the overall study: The study used repertoire sequencing to test whether antigen drove CD8+ T cell activation and differentiation in Susac syndrome. The clonality of the CD8+ T cell repertoire was compared across 11 to 12 healthy donors, about 14 Susac syndrome patients and 15 multiple sclerosis patients. Study-level results and caveats: The number of individuals in the TCR sequencing and HLA analysis was acknowledged as relatively small.

Peripheral blood CD8+ and CD4+ T cells from healthy donors, Susac syndrome patients and multiple sclerosis patients were profiled by high-throughput TCR beta sequencing. Treatment-naive patients with stable or active relapsing-remitting disease fulfilling revised McDonald criteria were used as multiple sclerosis controls. CD8+ TEMRA cells were enriched by FACS, while bulk CD8+ and CD4+ T cells were purified by magnetic negative isolation. Blood was drawn into EDTA tubes, processed within 24 hours, and PBMCs were isolated by density gradient centrifugation. PBMCs intended for TCR sequencing were cryopreserved in liquid nitrogen and were subsequently thawed in a 37 degrees C water bath. A purity of at least 90% was achieved for sorted or isolated CD4+, CD8+ and CD8+ TEMRA cells. RNA was extracted with the RNeasy kit and roughly 0.5 to 1 ug was reverse transcribed using random hexamers. The immunoSEQ multiplex PCR assay, covering 54 Vbeta and 13 Jbeta segments, was used to amplify TCR beta CDR3 regions. To correct PCR amplification bias, a synthetic template baseline was used for both primer optimization and computational correction. The source study handled its data this way. Only productive sequences were kept, with reads annotated to V, D and J genes according to IMGT and analyzed in immunoSEQ Analyzer. To calculate clonality, Shannon entropy was normalized by log2 of the number of productive unique sequences and then subtracted from one. For each patient and control, public and private clones were evaluated within the 100 most prevalent clones. A clone was defined as Susac-specific if it was absent from the healthy and MS cohorts, from approximately 980 published viral clones and from other ImmuneACCESS disease sequences. TCRdb's own reprocessing of the public reads used fastp at Q25 and MiXCR and kept productive beta chains. Rows with a matching CDR3 protein are joined into one entry that keeps the most common DNA and genes. The V and J calls were determined by TCRdb, not by the authors. The sample includes just over 150,000 distinct CDR3 sequences, with 85% to 95% observed a single time. The top ten clones comprise around 0.21% of the sample.

Sequencing input: CD8+ T cells from PBMCs. The receptor comes from a human donor with multiple sclerosis. The V and J genes are TRBV11-2 and TRBJ2-5; the D gene lacks a confident call. CDR3 sequence: CASSLRHETQYF. The sequenced DNA is TGTGCCAGCAGCTTAAGACACGAGACCCAGTACTTC.